Listed here are 29 T cell receptor beta chains from one sample, sequenced in a study of shared clonotypes between healthy human individuals. The protocol was immunoSEQ multiplex PCR, while the TCRdb copy is restricted to in-frame clones and leaves out a portion. This table holds millions of clones, 93% found once. Naive CD8 cells were CD45RO-negative, positively selected for CCR7, excluding terminally differentiated effector memory CD45RA+ cells. Sequencing used naive CD8+ T cells from PBMCs. The receptors shown here come from a man aged 18 to 35 in good health. Some clones in this sample may be carry-over from other donors' samples.

CDR3 sequence: CASSFGQGFSYEQYF. The CDR3 DNA reads as TGCGCCAGCAGCTTCGGACAGGGGTTCTCATACGAGCAGTACTTC. This chain uses TRBV5-1 with TRBJ2-7; 9 positions agree with TRBD1. The CDR3 consists of 15 residues. Per the germline V gene, CDR1 is SGHRS and CDR2 is YFSETQ. Trimming removed 2 bases from V and 4 bases from J; junction bases left unmatched: 7.

The chain carries TRBV11-2 and TRBJ2-7, with TRBD2 identical over 8 bases. The germline V gene encodes CDR1 SGHAT and CDR2 FQNNGV. The CDR3 consists of 15 residues. Losses at the gene ends were 3 bases for V and 6 bases for J; bases not matched to a gene: 10. This CDR3 reads CASSLGAGVLSEQYF. The CDR3, as DNA: TGTGCCAGCAGCTTGGGAGCGGGAGTTCTTAGCGAGCAGTACTTC. The full variable domain, its missing parts supplied by reference TRBV11-2 and TRBJ2-7, is EAGVAQSPRYKIIEKRQSVAFWCNPISGHATLYWYQQILGQGPKLLIQFQNNGVVDDSQLPKDRFSAERLKGVDSTLKIQPAKLEDSAVYLCASSLGAGVLSEQYFGPGTRLTVT.

CDR3 residues: CASSFDQLAGRNEQFF. CDR3 coding DNA: TGTGCCAGCAGCTTTGACCAACTAGCGGGTCGAAATGAGCAGTTCTTC. V and J are TRBV5-4 and TRBJ2-1; TRBD2 aligns across 9 bases. The CDR3 consists of 16 residues. V lost 2 bases, J lost 7 bases, and 10 bases stayed unmatched. CDR1 is SGHNT, CDR2 YYREEE, per germline (reference sequence).

In its sample, this clone was seen once. The rearrangement joins TRBV15 to TRBJ1-2, with a tentative D call TRBD1 (5 bases). CDR1 and CDR2 (germline): LNHNV, YYDKDF (reference sequence). There are 16 residues in the CDR3. V was trimmed by 0 bases and J by 3 bases, leaving 14 bases between them. The CDR3, as DNA: TGTGCCACCAGCAGAGATCATGACAGCCAGGACTATGGCTACACCTTC. It yields the protein CATSRDHDSQDYGYTF.

The V and J genes are TRBV2 and TRBJ2-2, with 12 bases that match TRBD2. The CDR3 totals 17 residues. Germline V gives CDR1 SNHLY, CDR2 FYNNEI. J was trimmed by 3 bases and V by 6 bases; bases with no gene match: 8. CDR3 bases: TGTGCCAGCAGCCGCAGACTAGCGGGAGTAGACACCGGGGAGCTGTTTTTT. Encoded protein: CASSRRLAGVDTGELFF.

The chain joins TRBV7-9 to TRBJ1-1; no reliable D call. This CDR3 has 14 residues. Trimming took off 3 bases at V and 3 bases at J, with 11 bases between the two ends. The V gene's germline CDR1 is SEHNR and CDR2 FQNEAQ (reference sequence). CDR3 residues: CASSLGSKDTEAFF. CDR3 DNA sequence: TGTGCCAGCAGCTTGGGGTCGAAGGACACTGAAGCTTTCTTT.

This chain joins TRBV28 and TRBJ1-1; a possible D gene is TRBD1 (5 bases). The CDR3 runs to 16 residues. The V gene's germline CDR1 is MDHEN and CDR2 SYDVKM. V lost 5 bases and J 3 bases, leaving 19 bases between the germline ends. The CDR3 protein is CASSETREGGDTEAFF. The CDR3 coding sequence is TGTGCCAGCAGTGAAACCAGGGAGGGTGGGGACACTGAAGCTTTCTTT.

This clone occurred once. This chain links TRBV28 with TRBJ1-2, with D maybe TRBD1 (6 bases). There are 14 residues in the CDR3. The V gene lost 3 bases and the J gene lost 2 bases, with 10 bases spanning the gap. Germline V gives CDR1 MDHEN, CDR2 SYDVKM. The CDR3: CASSFGQINYGYTF. As DNA, the CDR3 is TGTGCCAGCAGTTTCGGACAGATAAACTATGGCTACACCTTC.

The chain combines TRBV4-3 with TRBJ1-1; D might be TRBD1 (6 bases). V was cut by 1 base and J by 0 bases, with 6 bases left in between. The germline gives CDR1 LGHNA, CDR2 YSLEER. The CDR3 extends over 14 amino acids. In nucleotides, the CDR3 is TGCGCCAGCAGCCAAGGGACAGTGAACACTGAAGCTTTCTTT. The encoded protein is CASSQGTVNTEAFF.

The chain is built from TRBV10-3 and TRBJ2-2, with D unresolved. The CDR3 is 14 amino acids. The germline V gene encodes CDR1 ENHRY and CDR2 SYGVKD. V lost 0 bases and J lost 2, with 4 bases in between. The CDR3 DNA reads as TGTGCCATCAGTGAGTCGCTAAACACCGGGGAGCTGTTTTTT. Amino acids: CAISESLNTGELFF.

Comments on this clone: Other DNA sequences of this sample code for an identical CDR3. The rearrangement links TRBV27 to TRBJ2-7; D not resolved. Germline CDR1 is MNHEY and CDR2 is SMNVEV (reference sequence). The CDR3 spans 13 residues. With 3 bases removed from V and 2 bases from J, the gap between germline ends came to 8 bases. CDR3 bases: TGTGCCAGCAGTTTTGGCTTAACCTACGAGCAGTACTTC. It yields the protein CASSFGLTYEQYF.

The chain employs TRBV29-1 and TRBJ2-3, with 12 bases lining up with TRBD2. The junction had 9 bases not matched to a gene; V was cut back by 1 base and J by 1 base. The CDR3 is 18 amino acids. CDR1 and CDR2 (germline): SQVTM, ANQGSEA. CDR3 region: CSVEGLAGASYGTDTQYF. CDR3 nucleotides: TGCAGCGTTGAAGGACTAGCGGGAGCGAGCTATGGCACAGATACGCAGTATTTT.

CDR3 coding DNA: TGTGCCAGCAGCCAAGTTCCGGAAACCTACGAGCAGTACTTC. It codes for CASSQVPETYEQYF. The chain links TRBV16 to TRBJ2-7; no clear D. CDR3 length: 14 residues. CDR1 and CDR2 from the germline V gene are KGHSY and FQNENV. The V gene lost 2 bases and the J gene lost 2 bases, with 10 bases spanning the gap.

The count of this clone is one. The chain uses TRBV4-2 and TRBJ2-7, with TRBD2 matching over 11 bases. The CDR3 has 16 amino acids. Germline loops: CDR1 LGHNA, CDR2 YNFKEQ. V dropped 0 bases and J dropped 3; count of bases not matched to a gene: 4. CDR3 sequence reads: CASSQDSGGEFYEQYF. DNA for the CDR3: TGTGCCAGCAGCCAAGATAGCGGGGGGGAATTCTACGAGCAGTACTTC.

The rearrangement joins TRBV7-9 to TRBJ2-7; D is perhaps TRBD2 (6 bases). Looked up from germline, CDR1 is SEHNR and CDR2 is FQNEAQ (reference sequence). The ends were cut back, 5 bases at V and 4 bases at J, with 15 bases in the middle. The CDR3 length is 14 residues. CDR3 sequence: CASSVKGLLYEQYF. The CDR3 DNA sequence: TGTGCCAGCAGCGTAAAGGGACTCCTATACGAGCAGTACTTC.

The J gene is TRBJ2-2, the V gene TRBV7-6; D is possibly TRBD1 (6 bases). V was shortened by 1 base and J by 5 bases, with 11 bases between the two germline ends. CDR3 size: 15 residues. Germline CDR1 reads SGHVS; CDR2 reads FNYEAQ. The CDR3 region is CASSLEPRGTGELFF. CDR3 nucleotide sequence: TGTGCCAGCAGCTTAGAACCCAGGGGAACCGGGGAGCTGTTTTTT.

V and J are TRBV28 and TRBJ2-5; possibly TRBD1 or TRBD2 for D (6 bases each). Trimming stripped 7 bases from V and 3 bases from J, with 12 bases between. Germline CDR1 is MDHEN and CDR2 is SYDVKM. The CDR3 has 13 residues. CDR3 nucleotides: TGTGCCAGCATCGAGGGGGGTGAAGAGACCCAGTACTTC. Its protein product is CASIEGGEETQYF. The full variable domain, in which reference TRBV28 and TRBJ2-5 provide the parts outside the CDR3, is DVKVTQSSRYLVKRTGEKVFLECVQDMDHENMFWYRQDPGLGLRLIYFSYDVKMKEKGDIPEGYSVSREKKERFSLILESASTNQTSMYLCASIEGGEETQYFGPGTRLLVL.

The V call is TRBV28, the J call TRBJ1-2, with D possibly TRBD1 on 6 matching bases. Trimming took 6 bases from V and 4 from J, leaving 15 bases between them. This CDR3 has 14 residues. CDR1 and CDR2 from the germline V gene are MDHEN and SYDVKM. DNA of the CDR3: TGTGCCAGCAGACGACAGGATATGGGCTATGGCTACACCTTC. Protein sequence: CASRRQDMGYGYTF.

The chain links TRBV6-5 to TRBJ2-3; no definite D call. Germline assignment: CDR1 MNHEY and CDR2 SVGAGI. CDR3 length equals 14 residues. V was cut by 5 bases and J by 0 bases, with 9 bases left in between. The CDR3 DNA sequence: TGTGCCAGCAGTGTCCAAGATAGCACAGATACGCAGTATTTT. Amino acid sequence: CASSVQDSTDTQYF.

The genes are TRBV27 and TRBJ1-2; a possible D gene is TRBD1 (5 bases). Germline assignment: CDR1 MNHEY and CDR2 SMNVEV (reference sequence). The germline V and J ends were trimmed by 3 bases and 8 bases, with 19 bases remaining between them. This CDR3 has 15 residues. The CDR3 sequence: CASSLGPPELGGYTF. CDR3 nucleotide sequence: TGTGCCAGCAGTTTGGGGCCCCCTGAGCTTGGAGGCTACACCTTC.

The V and J genes are TRBV6-6 and TRBJ2-7, with a possible D match to TRBD2 (7 bases). This CDR3 region has 14 residues. Germline loops: CDR1 MNHNY, CDR2 SVGAGI (reference sequence). The V and J ends lost 10 bases and 2 bases respectively, with 18 bases between them. This chain's CDR3 is CATGPGGRTYEQYF. CDR3 nucleotides: TGTGCCACCGGCCCCGGGGGGCGGACCTACGAGCAGTACTTC.

The chain couples TRBV27 to TRBJ1-5; 7 bases agree with TRBD1. V lost 11 bases, J lost 5 bases, and 9 bases stayed unmatched. Germline assignment: CDR1 MNHEY and CDR2 SMNVEV (reference sequence). This CDR3 contains 13 residues. In DNA form, the CDR3 reads TGTGCCGCGGGGCGGACAGGATATCAGCCCCAGCATTTT. Its protein is CAAGRTGYQPQHF.

The rearrangement uses TRBV29-1 and TRBJ2-2; a weak D match, TRBD1 (6 bases). The CDR3 totals 13 residues. V dropped 3 bases and J dropped 4 bases, with 9 bases sitting between them. The germline V gene has CDR1 SQVTM and CDR2 ANQGSEA. In nucleotides, the CDR3 is TGCAGCGTTGAGGGGGCCGGCACCGGGGAGCTGTTTTTT. Encoded protein: CSVEGAGTGELFF.

This sequence joins TRBV7-6 and TRBJ2-6; D possibly corresponds to TRBD2 (5 bases). Trimming took 1 base from V and 0 from J, leaving 13 bases between them. The CDR3 has 18 amino acids. Germline V gives CDR1 SGHVS, CDR2 FNYEAQ. CDR3 DNA: TGTGCCAGCAGCTTAGGAGTAGGACTGAGCTCTGGGGCCAACGTCCTGACTTTC. It is translated as CASSLGVGLSSGANVLTF.

Details on this clone: Different DNA sequences within this sample yield the same CDR3. This chain joins TRBV27 and TRBJ1-1, with D unresolved. The CDR3 length is 14 residues. Trimming removed 5 bases at V and 1 base at J, with 11 bases between. CDR1 is MNHEY, CDR2 SMNVEV, per germline (reference sequence). The CDR3 loop is CASSPQTGNTEAFF. The DNA for the CDR3 is TGTGCCAGCAGTCCCCAGACCGGGAACACTGAAGCTTTCTTT.

Comments on this clone: Other nucleotide sequences in the sample specify the same CDR3. The chain employs TRBV4-3 and TRBJ2-7; D uncertain. V lost 4 bases, J lost 6 bases, and 10 bases lay in between. The CDR3 length is 12 residues. Looked up from germline, CDR1 is LGHNA and CDR2 is YSLEER. The CDR3 region is CASSPGRGEQYF. CDR3 bases: TGCGCCAGCAGCCCTGGTCGTGGCGAGCAGTACTTC.

V gene TRBV11-2 combines with J gene TRBJ1-2; TRBD1 is a possible D gene (6 bases). The CDR3 is 14 residues long. Germline CDR1 SGHAT, CDR2 FQNNGV. Trimming left V 1 base short and J 6 bases short, with 12 bases between. In nucleotides, the CDR3 is TGTGCCAGCAGCTTAGTGCAGGGGAAGGATGGCTACACCTTC. It yields the protein CASSLVQGKDGYTF.

The CDR3 coding sequence is TGTGCCAGCAGCCCCGGACTAGCGGCTCCGAGTTACAATGAGCAGTTCTTC. Its protein is CASSPGLAAPSYNEQFF. The chain combines TRBV9 with TRBJ2-1, with TRBD2 matching over 10 bases. This CDR3 has 17 residues. The V segment lost 4 bases and the J segment 4 bases; nucleotides outside the gene matches: 11. Germline-derived CDR1 and CDR2 are SGDLS and YYNGEE.

This sequence joins TRBV4-3 and TRBJ2-7; D is unresolved. Deletions cut 7 bases from V and 1 base from J, with 11 bases between. Per germline, CDR1 LGHNA and CDR2 YSLEER. This CDR3 has 13 residues. This chain's CDR3 is CASNPQVSYEQYF. The CDR3, as DNA: TGCGCCAGCAACCCGCAGGTTTCCTACGAGCAGTACTTC.